These 14 T cell receptor beta chains came from one sample sequenced in a study of neurological immune-mediated disorders. The time point denotes: technical triplicate 1. TCRdb itself ran the 5' RACE reads through MiXCR, one entry per CDR3 protein. The sample yields more than 20,000 distinct CDR3 sequences, roughly 13% seen once. The sample taken for sequencing was CD4+ T cells from blood. The receptors come from a female donor with HTLV-1-associated myelopathy (HAM/TSP).

This clonotype was seen just once. The chain joins TRBV21-1 to TRBJ2-2; the table's D call TRBD1 went unverified against the DNA. TRBV21-1 is a listed pseudogene. The CDR3 has 13 amino acids. CDR3 loop: CASSKARGEELFF. The DNA of the CDR3 is TGTGCCAGCAGCAAAGCCCGGGGCGAGGAGCTGTTTTTT.

In its sample, this clonotype was seen many times. This chain connects TRBV20-1 to TRBJ1-4; D not certain. Trimming left V 1 base short and J 8 bases short, with 11 bases between. The CDR3 sequence is 13 residues long. The germline V gene encodes CDR1 DFQATT and CDR2 SNEGSKA (reference sequence). The CDR3 nucleotides are TGCAGTGCTAGAGTTGGGGTTGGGGAAAAACTGTTTTTT. Encoded protein: CSARVGVGEKLFF.

This clonotype was recorded at least ten times. The rearrangement links TRBV7-3 to TRBJ2-2; 8 bases match TRBD2. The CDR3 totals 15 residues. Trimming at V came to 5 bases and at J to 6 bases, leaving 8 bases not matched to a gene. Germline V CDR1 and CDR2: SGHTA, FQGTGA. CDR3 sequence reads: CASSIGGARAGELFF. CDR3 DNA sequence: TGTGCCAGCAGCATCGGGGGGGCGCGTGCCGGGGAGCTGTTTTTT.

This clonotype was picked up many times. The rearrangement uses TRBV7-9 and TRBJ2-5; 7 nucleotides agree with TRBD1. J was trimmed by 5 bases and V by 5 bases; bases with no gene match: 5. The CDR3 length is 13 residues. Germline CDR1 SEHNR, CDR2 FQNEAQ (reference sequence). For the CDR3, the DNA is TGTGCCAGCAGCCCGGGACAGTGGGAGACCCAGTACTTC. Amino acids: CASSPGQWETQYF.

This clonotype was seen ten or more times. The chain recombines TRBV7-9 with TRBJ2-3; no reliable D call. The CDR3 totals 13 residues. Germline assignment: CDR1 SEHNR and CDR2 FQNEAQ (reference sequence). The V end lost 9 bases, the J end lost 1 base, and 11 bases lay between the germline ends. CDR3 residues: CASRESGTDTQYF. The CDR3 DNA reads TGTGCCAGTCGAGAAAGCGGCACAGATACGCAGTATTTT.

The rearrangement joins TRBV5-4 to TRBJ1-2, with no clear D. CDR1 and CDR2 (germline): SGHNT, YYREEE (reference sequence). The CDR3 is 11 amino acids. V lost 2 bases, J lost 8 bases, and 7 bases lay in between. The CDR3, as DNA: TGTGCCAGCAGCTTCTTAGACGGCTACACCTTC. Protein sequence: CASSFLDGYTF.

Ten or more counts support this clonotype. This rearrangement joins TRBV5-4 to TRBJ2-3, with a possible D match to TRBD2 (5 bases). The CDR3 has 15 residues. In germline, CDR1 is SGHNT, CDR2 YYREEE (reference sequence). V lost 2 bases and J 1 base, leaving 11 bases between the germline ends. This CDR3 is CASSLSGLRTDTQYF. DNA for the CDR3: TGTGCCAGCAGCTTAAGCGGCCTCCGCACAGATACGCAGTATTTT.

This clonotype was seen many times. The rearrangement uses TRBV20-1 and TRBJ2-3, with D maybe TRBD2 (6 bases). Trimming left V 5 bases short and J 3 bases short, with 18 bases between. This CDR3 has 15 amino acids. Germline CDR1 and CDR2: DFQATT and SNEGSKA (reference sequence). CDR3 region: CSAQTSGAGTDTQYF. CDR3 nucleotides: TGCAGTGCTCAAACCTCGGGAGCAGGGACAGATACGCAGTATTTT.

This clonotype was seen ten or more times. The chain is built from TRBV20-1 and TRBJ2-5; D is perhaps TRBD1 (5 bases). Trimming took off 0 bases at V and 5 bases at J, with 16 bases between the two ends. Germline V gene data show CDR1 as DFQATT and CDR2 as SNEGSKA (reference sequence). The CDR3 loop spans 15 amino acids. CDR3 in amino acids: CSARDWGRLTETQYF. CDR3 nucleotides: TGCAGTGCTAGAGATTGGGGCCGGCTAACGGAGACCCAGTACTTC.

In its sample, this clonotype was seen many times. The chain employs TRBV20-1 and TRBJ2-3, with 14 positions matching TRBD2. The ends lost 3 bases at V and 5 bases at J; junction bases unmatched: 7. The CDR3 has 16 residues. Germline CDR1 DFQATT, CDR2 SNEGSKA (reference sequence). CDR3 region: CSASPTSGRAIDTQYF. Here the CDR3 DNA reads TGCAGTGCTAGCCCGACTAGCGGGAGGGCCATAGATACGCAGTATTTT.

This clonotype was recorded at least ten times. V is TRBV20-1 and J is TRBJ2-3, with 11 positions matching TRBD2. The V gene's germline CDR1 is DFQATT and CDR2 SNEGSKA (reference sequence). The CDR3 contains 16 residues. J gave up 3 bases and V 4 bases, and 9 bases lay outside the gene matches. The CDR3 loop is CSAMYLAGGQTDTQYF. CDR3 DNA: TGCAGTGCTATGTATTTAGCGGGAGGGCAGACAGATACGCAGTATTTT.

This clonotype was found many times. The V call is TRBV7-9, the J call TRBJ2-7; D gene uncertain. Germline values: CDR1 SEHNR, CDR2 FQNEAQ (reference sequence). This CDR3 has 12 amino acids. V dropped 5 bases and J dropped 5 bases, with 10 bases sitting between them. DNA of the CDR3: TGTGCCAGCAGCCAATCAAGTCACGAGCAGTACTTC. Its protein product is CASSQSSHEQYF. Drawing the rest from reference TRBV7-9 and TRBJ2-7, the complete variable domain is DTGVSQNPRHKITKRGQNVTFRCDPISEHNRLYWYRQTLGQGPEFLTYFQNEAQLEKSRLLSDRFSAERPKGSFSTLEIQRTEQGDSAMYLCASSQSSHEQYFGPGTRLTVT.

This clonotype was counted at least ten times. V and J are TRBV12-3 or TRBV12-4 and TRBJ2-3, with D hard to call. Between the trimmed V and J ends, which lost 7 bases and 1 base, there was a span of 6 bases. The CDR3 runs to 12 residues. The CDR3 protein is CASTRGTDTQYF. CDR3 coding DNA: TGTGCCAGCACTAGGGGCACAGATACGCAGTATTTT.

This clonotype was counted at least ten times. This rearrangement joins TRBV12-3 or TRBV12-4 to TRBJ2-6; D not resolved. V lost 6 bases and J 0 bases, leaving 3 bases between the germline ends. CDR3 length: 13 residues. The chain's CDR3 is CASRPSGANVLTF. The CDR3 nucleotides are TGTGCCAGCAGACCCTCTGGGGCCAACGTCCTGACTTTC.